The 7 T cell receptor beta chains below come from one sample, sequenced in a study of human T cells and chemical hapten exposure. The time point here: patch test 1, 2 weeks after DPC sensitization. Treatment in this sample: therapeutic diphenylcyclopropenone sensitization with weekly scalp DPC. TCRdb fed the RACE reads into MiXCR, producing one record per CDR3 protein. In the table there are 75,000 to 100,000 distinct CDR3 sequences, 9.5% to 15% of which are singletons. Sequencing was performed on whole blood, taken in connection with sensitization to the hapten diphenylcyclopropenone (DPC). The receptor set was obtained from a woman aged 40 to 50 with alopecia areata. Some clones in this sample may be carry-over from other donors' samples.

At least ten counts were recorded for this clonotype. V and J are TRBV6-6 and TRBJ1-1, with D uncertain. Germline loops: CDR1 MNHNY, CDR2 SVGAGI (reference sequence). The CDR3 spans 11 residues. The V end lost 7 bases, the J end lost 5 bases, and 8 bases lay between the germline ends. CDR3 nucleotide sequence: TGTGCCAGCACCAAAGGGACTGAAGCTTTCTTT. Its translation: CASTKGTEAFF.

The table lists this clonotype with many counts. CDR3 region: CASSLQKGMDQPQHF. CDR3 sequence (DNA): TGTGCCAGCAGTTTACAAAAAGGGATGGATCAGCCCCAGCATTTT. The V gene is TRBV12-3 or TRBV12-4, the J gene TRBJ1-5; D gene uncertain. Trimming left V 2 bases short and J 5 bases short, with 13 bases between. This CDR3 spans 15 amino acids.

This clonotype was picked up a small number of times. One junction end disagrees with the germline gene, perhaps due to a read error. V gene TRBV28 combines with J gene TRBJ1-1; D call uncertain. The germline CDR1 and CDR2 sequences are MDHEN and SYDVKM. This CDR3 spans 13 amino acids. This CDR3 reads CASSSGELTLGPF. The CDR3, as DNA: TGTGCCAGCAGTTCTGGGGAGTTAACCCTAGGGCCCTTT.

This clonotype was counted only a few times. The V gene is TRBV18, the J gene TRBJ2-2, with D unresolved. The germline V gene encodes CDR1 KGHSH and CDR2 LQKENI. CDR3 size: 13 residues. V shed 4 bases and J shed 3 bases, with 6 bases lying between them. The DNA for the CDR3 is TGTGCCAGCTCACGATTTGACACCGGGGAGCTGTTTTTT. It is translated as CASSRFDTGELFF.

This clonotype was seen just once. V usage is TRBV20-1 and J usage is TRBJ2-3, with unresolved D. The V gene's germline CDR1 is DFQATT and CDR2 SNEGSKA (reference sequence). V was shortened by 6 bases and J by 0 bases, with 10 bases between the two germline ends. This CDR3 comprises 13 residues. The CDR3: CSATIGSTDTQYF. The CDR3 DNA reads TGCAGTGCCACTATCGGAAGCACAGATACGCAGTATTTT.

The chain uses TRBV3-1 and TRBJ1-4, with 9 bases identical to TRBD1. V lost 4 bases and J lost 8; bases outside the gene matches: 8. This CDR3 comprises 15 residues. Germline-derived CDR1 and CDR2 are LGHDT and YNNKEL (reference sequence). DNA of the CDR3: TGTGCCAGCAGCCGGACAGGGGCCCCTACCGAAAAACTGTTTTTT. Protein product: CASSRTGAPTEKLFF.

V usage is TRBV4-3 and J usage is TRBJ2-1; D call uncertain. V dropped 0 bases and J dropped 1 base, with 7 bases sitting between them. CDR3 length: 15 amino acids. Looked up from germline, CDR1 is LGHNA and CDR2 is YSLEER. The CDR3 reads CASSQDPTSYNEQFF. The CDR3 bases are TGCGCCAGCAGCCAAGACCCTACATCCTACAATGAGCAGTTCTTC.